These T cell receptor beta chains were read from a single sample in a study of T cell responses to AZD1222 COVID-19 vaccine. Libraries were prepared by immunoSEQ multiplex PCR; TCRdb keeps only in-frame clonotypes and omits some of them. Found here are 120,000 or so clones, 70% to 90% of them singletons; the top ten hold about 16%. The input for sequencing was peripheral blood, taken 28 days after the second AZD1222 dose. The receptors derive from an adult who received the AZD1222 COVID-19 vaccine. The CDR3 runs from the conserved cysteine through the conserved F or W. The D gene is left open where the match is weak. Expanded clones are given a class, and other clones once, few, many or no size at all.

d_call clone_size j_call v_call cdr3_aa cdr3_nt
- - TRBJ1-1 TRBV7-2 CASSLWQNTEAFF TGTGCCAGCAGCTTATGGCAGAACACTGAAGCTTTCTTT
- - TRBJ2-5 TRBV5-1 CASSSGLEETQYF TGCGCCAGCAGCTCGGGGTTGGAAGAGACCCAGTACTTC
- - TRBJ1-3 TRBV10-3 CAISEVSGSGNTIYF TGTGCCATCAGTGAGGTCAGTGGCTCTGGAAACACCATATATTTT
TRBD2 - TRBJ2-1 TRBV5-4 CASSSTRLAGAREQFF TGTGCCAGCAGCTCAACCCGACTAGCGGGGGCACGGGAGCAGTTCTTC
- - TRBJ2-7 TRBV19 CASRGGPTYEQYF TGTGCCAGTAGGGGGGGACCTACCTACGAGCAGTACTTC
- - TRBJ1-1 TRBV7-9 CASTDQFTEAFF TGTGCCAGCACGGACCAGTTCACTGAAGCTTTCTTT
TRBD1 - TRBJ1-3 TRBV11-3 CASSLQQGNRNTIYF TGTGCCAGCAGCTTACAACAGGGGAATAGAAACACCATATATTTT
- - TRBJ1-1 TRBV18 CASSQAGVLDTEAFF TGTGCCAGCTCACAAGCAGGCGTATTGGACACTGAAGCTTTCTTT
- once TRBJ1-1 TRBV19 CASTFQPGNTEAFF TGTGCCAGTACTTTTCAACCAGGGAACACTGAAGCTTTCTTT
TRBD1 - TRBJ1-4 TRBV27 CASRDGQGAFSNEKLFF TGTGCCAGCAGGGATGGACAGGGGGCGTTTTCGAATGAAAAACTGTTTTTT
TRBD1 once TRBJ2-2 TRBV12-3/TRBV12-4 CASRKGATGELFF TGTGCCAGCCGTAAGGGGGCGACCGGGGAGCTGTTTTTT
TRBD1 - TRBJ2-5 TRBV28 CASSDRGPRETQYF TGTGCCAGCAGCGACAGGGGACCTCGGGAGACCCAGTACTTC
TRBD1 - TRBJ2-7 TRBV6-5 CASSNSDRVGGEQYF TGTGCCAGCAGTAACAGCGACAGGGTTGGAGGCGAGCAGTACTTC
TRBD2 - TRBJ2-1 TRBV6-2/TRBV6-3 CASSYSARGDHGQFF TGTGCCAGCAGTTACTCAGCGCGGGGGGACCATGGGCAGTTCTTC
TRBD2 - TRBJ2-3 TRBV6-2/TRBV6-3 CASRPETSDADTQYF TGTGCCAGCAGGCCTGAGACTAGCGACGCAGATACGCAGTATTTT